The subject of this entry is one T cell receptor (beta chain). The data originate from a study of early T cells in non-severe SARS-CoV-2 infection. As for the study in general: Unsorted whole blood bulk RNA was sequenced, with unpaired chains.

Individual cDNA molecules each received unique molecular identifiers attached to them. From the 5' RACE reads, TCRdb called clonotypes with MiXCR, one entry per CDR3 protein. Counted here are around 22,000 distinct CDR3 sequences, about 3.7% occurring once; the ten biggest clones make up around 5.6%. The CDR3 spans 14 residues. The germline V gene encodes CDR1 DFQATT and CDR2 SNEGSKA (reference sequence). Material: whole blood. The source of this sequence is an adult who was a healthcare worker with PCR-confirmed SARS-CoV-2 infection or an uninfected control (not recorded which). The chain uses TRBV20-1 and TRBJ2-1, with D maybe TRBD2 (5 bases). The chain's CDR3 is CSFQRRSSYNEQFF. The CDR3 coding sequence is TGCTCCTTCCAGCGGAGATCCTCCTACAATGAGCAGTTCTTC.